The clone carrying this T cell receptor (beta chain) occurred once. This entry belongs to a study of blood T cell repertoires in COVID-19. Background on the study: Material from acute and convalescent COVID-19 was sourced from the United States, Italy and Spain. PBMCs, B-cell-depleted T cells, or T cells were the source of the cDNA or gDNA that made up the material.

As originally analysed: Estimated nucleated cell counts came from reference gene primer amplification. Profiled with immunoSEQ multiplex PCR; TCRdb holds only in-frame clones, not every one. V and J calls and clone size are copied from that table; D and trimming were computed from the DNA. Of a few hundred thousand clones listed, nearly 90% were seen once; the top ten hold less than 5%. V shed 2 bases and J 2 bases; nucleotides not matched to a gene: 8. Looked up from germline, CDR1 is MNHNS and CDR2 is SASEGT. CDR3 size: 16 residues. This TCR came from a woman in her forties who had recovered from COVID-19. This rearrangement joins TRBV6-1 to TRBJ2-7, with 8 nucleotides matching TRBD2. The sample taken for sequencing was peripheral blood. The CDR3 reads CASSEYGRGEPYEQYF. For the CDR3, the DNA is TGTGCCAGCAGTGAATACGGGCGGGGGGAGCCCTACGAGCAGTACTTC.